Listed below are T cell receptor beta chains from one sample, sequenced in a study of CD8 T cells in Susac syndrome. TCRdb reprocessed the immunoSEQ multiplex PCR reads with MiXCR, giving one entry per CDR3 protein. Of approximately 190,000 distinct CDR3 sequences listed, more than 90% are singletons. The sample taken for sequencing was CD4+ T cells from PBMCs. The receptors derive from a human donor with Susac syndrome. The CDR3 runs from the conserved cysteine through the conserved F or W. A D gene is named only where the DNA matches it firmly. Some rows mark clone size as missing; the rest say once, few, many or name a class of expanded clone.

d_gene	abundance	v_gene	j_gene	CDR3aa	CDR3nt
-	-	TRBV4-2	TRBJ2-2	CASSQGRANTGELFF	TGTGCCAGCAGCCAAGGTCGGGCGAACACCGGGGAGCTGTTTTTT
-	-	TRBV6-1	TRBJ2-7	CASSLSGNEQYF	TGTGCCAGCAGTCTCAGTGGAAACGAGCAGTACTTC
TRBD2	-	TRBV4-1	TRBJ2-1	CASSHVGGTYNEQFF	TGCGCCAGCAGCCATGTGGGGGGGACCTACAATGAGCAGTTCTTC
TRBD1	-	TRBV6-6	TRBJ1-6	CASSSNPGTGVSPLHF	TGTGCCAGCAGTTCAAACCCCGGGACAGGGGTGTCACCCCTCCACTTT
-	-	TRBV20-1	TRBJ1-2	CSATREGYTF	TGCAGTGCTACCAGGGAAGGCTACACCTTC
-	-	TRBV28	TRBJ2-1	CASRVTGSFHNEQFF	TGTGCCAGCAGGGTAACAGGGTCCTTTCACAATGAGCAGTTCTTC
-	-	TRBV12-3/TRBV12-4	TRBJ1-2	CASSLGEVYGYTF	TGTGCCAGCAGTTTGGGGGAAGTCTATGGCTACACCTTC
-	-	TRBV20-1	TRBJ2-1	CSAPDSKGLNEQFF	TGCAGTGCCCCTGATAGCAAGGGGCTAAATGAGCAGTTCTTC
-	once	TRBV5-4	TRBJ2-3	CASSLARAGTDTQYF	TGTGCCAGCAGCTTAGCGCGGGCCGGCACAGATACGCAGTATTTT
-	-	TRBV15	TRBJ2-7	CATSTGTTYEQYF	TGTGCCACCAGCACCGGGACCACCTACGAGCAGTACTTC
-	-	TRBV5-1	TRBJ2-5	CASRNQPGQETQYF	TGCGCCAGCAGAAACCAGCCGGGGCAAGAGACCCAGTACTTC
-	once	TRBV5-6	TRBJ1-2	CASSLGGQPYGYTF	TGTGCCAGCAGCTTGGGCGGCCAGCCCTATGGCTACACCTTC
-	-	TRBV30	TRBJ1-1	CAWSLTGSGAFF	TGTGCCTGGAGTCTCACCGGATCGGGAGCTTTCTTT
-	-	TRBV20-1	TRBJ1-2	CSARDPTAYGYTF	TGCAGTGCTAGAGATCCGACAGCCTATGGCTACACCTTC
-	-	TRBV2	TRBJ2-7	CASKGHSYEQYF	TGTGCCAGTAAAGGGCACTCCTACGAGCAGTACTTC
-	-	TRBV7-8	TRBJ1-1	CASSLPTSGPMNTEAFF	TGTGCCAGCAGCTTACCTACTTCGGGGCCGATGAACACTGAAGCTTTCTTT
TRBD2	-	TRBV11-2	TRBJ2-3	CASSISGGATDTQYF	TGTGCCAGCAGCATCAGCGGGGGGGCAACAGATACGCAGTATTTT
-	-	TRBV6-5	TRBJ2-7	CASSITPGWAYEQYF	TGTGCCAGCAGCATAACCCCCGGGTGGGCCTACGAGCAGTACTTC
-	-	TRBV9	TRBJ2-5	CASSVAGVLGETQYF	TGTGCCAGCAGCGTAGCAGGGGTCCTTGGAGAGACCCAGTACTTC
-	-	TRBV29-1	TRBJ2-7	CSVVGDRANPYEQYF	TGCAGCGTTGTGGGGGACCGGGCCAATCCCTACGAGCAGTACTTC
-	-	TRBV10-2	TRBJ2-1	CASSESLRGSYNEQFF	TGCGCCAGCAGTGAGTCTCTGAGGGGCTCCTACAATGAGCAGTTCTTC
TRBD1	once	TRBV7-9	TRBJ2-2	CASSSDRGGHTGELFF	TGTGCCAGCAGCTCGGACAGGGGGGGGCACACCGGGGAGCTGTTTTTT
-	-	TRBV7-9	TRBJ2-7	CASSLVSDRRSGDEQYF	TGTGCCAGCAGCTTAGTGTCCGACAGGAGGTCAGGCGACGAGCAGTACTTC
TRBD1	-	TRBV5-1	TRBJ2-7	CASSLVSGTGAYYEQYF	TGCGCCAGCAGCTTGGTGTCCGGGACAGGGGCTTACTACGAGCAGTACTTC
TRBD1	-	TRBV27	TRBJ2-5	CASSLSNRGLETQYF	TGTGCCAGCAGTTTATCGAACAGGGGGTTAGAGACCCAGTACTTC
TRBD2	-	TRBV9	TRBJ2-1	CASSVSSGTSGHEQFF	TGTGCCAGCAGCGTCTCCTCCGGGACTAGCGGTCATGAGCAGTTCTTC
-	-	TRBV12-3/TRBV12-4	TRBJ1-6	CASSPHQGVGSPLHF	TGTGCCAGCAGTCCTCACCAGGGAGTAGGGTCACCCCTCCACTTT
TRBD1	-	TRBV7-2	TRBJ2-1	CASSRDSRVYNEQFF	TGTGCCAGCAGCCGGGACAGCCGGGTTTACAATGAGCAGTTCTTC